Sequencing of this T cell receptor beta chain was carried out in a study of blood T cell repertoires in COVID-19. On the study more broadly: Acute and convalescent COVID-19 samples came from the United States, Italy and Spain.

The CDR3 loop spans 17 amino acids. Germline V CDR1 and CDR2: MNHEY, SMNVEV (reference sequence). Deletions cut 8 bases from V and 1 base from J, with 21 bases between. This clone showed up just a few times. Measured with immunoSEQ multiplex PCR; TCRdb has only the in-frame clones, and not every one. The data contain around 100,000 clones, around 87% of them singletons. This chain links TRBV27 with TRBJ1-5, with D possibly being TRBD1 (5 bases). The sequenced material came from peripheral blood. The clonotype originates from a human donor with acute or convalescent COVID-19. The donor label of this sample is uncertain. CDR3 nucleotide sequence: TGTGCCAGCTCCTTTACATGGGGCTTGGTGAGCAATCAGCCCCAGCATTTT. Protein sequence: CASSFTWGLVSNQPQHF.